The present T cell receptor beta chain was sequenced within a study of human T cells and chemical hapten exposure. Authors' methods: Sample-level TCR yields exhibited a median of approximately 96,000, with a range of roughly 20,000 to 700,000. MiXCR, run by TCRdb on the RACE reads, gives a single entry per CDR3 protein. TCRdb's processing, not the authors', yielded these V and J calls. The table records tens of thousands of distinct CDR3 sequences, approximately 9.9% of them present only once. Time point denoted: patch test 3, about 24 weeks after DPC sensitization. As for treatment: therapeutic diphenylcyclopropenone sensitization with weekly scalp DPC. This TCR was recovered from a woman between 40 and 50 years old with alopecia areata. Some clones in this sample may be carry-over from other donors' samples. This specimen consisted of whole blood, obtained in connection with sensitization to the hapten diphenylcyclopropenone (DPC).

CDR3 nucleotide sequence: TGTGCCAGCGGGGACAGGGTCTATGGCTACACCTTC. Translation: CASGDRVYGYTF. The chain carries TRBV2 and TRBJ1-2; 9 bases are shared with TRBD1. V shed 8 bases, J shed 4 bases, and the junction held 2 bases outside the gene matches. This CDR3 contains 12 residues. From germline, CDR1 is SNHLY and CDR2 FYNNEI.